The 28 T cell receptor beta chains below come from one sample, sequenced in a study of molecular identifiers for immune sequencing clone quantification. TCRdb re-called the PCR reads through MiXCR, storing one row per CDR3 protein. The sample has under 800,000 distinct CDR3 sequences; less than 30% are singletons. The sample comprised naive CD8+ T cells from blood, with Jurkat cell RNA spiked in. Subset of the sample: FACS-sorted CD8+CD4-CCR7+CD45RA+ naive T cells. The receptors were gathered from a human donor in good health. Some libraries in this study had Jurkat cell RNA spiked in.

In its sample, this clonotype was seen many times. The V and J genes are TRBV20-1 and TRBJ1-1; D is ambiguous. Trimming shortened V by 0 bases and J by 0 bases, and 17 bases separated the two germline ends. Germline assignment: CDR1 DFQATT and CDR2 SNEGSKA (reference sequence). The CDR3 length is 17 residues. The CDR3 region has the DNA TGCAGTGCTAGAGATAGAATGGATCAGAGGTTGAACACTGAAGCTTTCTTT. Amino acid sequence: CSARDRMDQRLNTEAFF.

This clonotype was observed at least ten times. The chain joins TRBV18 to TRBJ2-3, with unresolved D. The ends were cut back, 2 bases at V and 2 bases at J, with 5 bases in the middle. Germline V gives CDR1 KGHSH, CDR2 LQKENI. CDR3 size: 13 residues. The CDR3: CASSPVDTDTQYF. The CDR3, as DNA: TGTGCCAGCTCACCAGTCGACACAGATACGCAGTATTTT.

This chain connects TRBV27 to TRBJ2-7; unclear D gene. The germline V gene has CDR1 MNHEY and CDR2 SMNVEV (reference sequence). V was trimmed by 5 bases and J by 4 bases, leaving 12 bases between them. This CDR3 is 13 amino acids long. CDR3: CASSPPDRYEQYF. The CDR3 DNA reads as TGTGCCAGCAGTCCCCCGGATCGGTACGAGCAGTACTTC.

This clonotype was counted many times. The chain uses TRBV7-9 and TRBJ1-3, with no clear D. Germline CDR1 reads SEHNR; CDR2 reads FQNEAQ (reference sequence). The CDR3 spans 13 residues. V gave up 0 bases and J gave up 6 bases, with 6 bases separating them. CDR3 sequence reads: CASSLAVENTIYF. The DNA of the CDR3 is TGTGCCAGCAGCTTAGCCGTGGAAAACACCATATATTTT.

The chain uses TRBV28 and TRBJ2-7; D is undetermined. The CDR3 extends over 15 amino acids. Germline V gene lookup returns CDR1 MDHEN and CDR2 SYDVKM. The ends were cut back, 3 bases at V and 4 bases at J, with 16 bases in the middle. The CDR3 here is CASSFMDGVGYEQYF. For the CDR3, the DNA is TGTGCCAGCAGTTTCATGGACGGAGTAGGGTACGAGCAGTACTTC.

In its sample, this clonotype was seen many times. The chain links TRBV6-2 or TRBV6-3 to TRBJ1-1; 8 bases fit TRBD1. The CDR3 extends over 15 amino acids. Trimming cost V 2 bases and J 8 bases; bases outside gene matches: 10. Germline V gene data show CDR1 as MNHEY and CDR2 as SVGEGT. CDR3 nucleotides: TGTGCCAGCAGTTACCTGGGACAGGCCTTCGGAGAAGCTTTCTTT. Its translation is CASSYLGQAFGEAFF.

Worth noting for this clonotype: A much larger clone lies a single base off, so this may be a read error. The V and J genes are TRBV19 and TRBJ2-5, with 7 bases that match TRBD1. Per the germline V gene, CDR1 is LNHDA and CDR2 is SQIVND (reference sequence). The CDR3 is 12 amino acids. CDR3 amino acids: CASSTGVETRYF. Written as DNA, the CDR3 is TGTGCCAGTAGCACAGGGGTAGAGACCCGGTACTTC.

The CDR3 is CASSTRRTSGGSETQYF. CDR3 in DNA: TGTGCCAGTAGTACTCGACGGACTAGCGGGGGGTCAGAGACCCAGTACTTC. V usage is TRBV19 and J usage is TRBJ2-5; 14 nucleotides agree with TRBD2. The CDR3 is 17 residues long. Germline V gene data show CDR1 as LNHDA and CDR2 as SQIVND (reference sequence). With 4 bases clipped from V and 4 bases from J, the junction kept 8 bases outside the gene matches.

In its sample, this clonotype was seen many times. The gene calls are TRBV5-1 and TRBJ1-1; D is unclear. Germline V lookup: CDR1 SGHRS, CDR2 YFSETQ. The CDR3 is 12 amino acids. Trimming cost V 0 bases and J 11 bases, with 11 bases left between them. The CDR3 DNA reads TGCGCCAGCAGCTTGGAGGGCGCTTTTGCTTTCTTT. This codes for CASSLEGAFAFF. The full variable domain, its missing parts supplied by reference TRBV5-1 and TRBJ1-1, is KAGVTQTPRYLIKTRGQQVTLSCSPISGHRSVSWYQQTPGQGLQFLFEYFSETQRNKGNFPGRFSGRQFSNSRSEMNVSTLELGDSALYLCASSLEGAFAFFGQGTRLTVV.

On this clonotype itself: A much bigger clone sits one base away, suggesting this may be a read error. This chain joins TRBV4-3 and TRBJ2-1; perhaps TRBD2 as D (6 bases). The CDR3 length is 16 residues. Germline V CDR1 and CDR2: LGHNA, YSLEER. The CDR3 sequence is CVSSPSSARNYNEQFF. The CDR3, as DNA: TGCGTCAGCAGCCCCTCTAGCGCCCGGAACTACAATGAGCAGTTCTTC.

J is TRBJ2-7 and V is TRBV25-1; D possibly corresponds to TRBD2 (5 bases). The germline CDR1 and CDR2 sequences are MGHDK and SYGVNS. Trimming took off 3 bases at V and 2 bases at J, with 11 bases between the two ends. The CDR3 runs to 14 residues. The CDR3 is CASSDGLSPYEQYF. In nucleotides, the CDR3 is TGTGCCAGCAGTGATGGACTCTCTCCCTACGAGCAGTACTTC.

This clonotype was seen at least ten times. The J gene is TRBJ2-7, the V gene TRBV28; 7 nucleotides line up with TRBD1. Germline lookup yields CDR1 MDHEN and CDR2 SYDVKM. V lost 6 bases, J lost 0 bases, and 2 bases stayed unmatched. The CDR3 has 13 residues. The CDR3 DNA reads as TGTGCCAGCAGGTGGGACAGCTCCTACGAGCAGTACTTC. It is translated as CASRWDSSYEQYF.

In this sample, this clonotype turned up a few times. The chain has TRBV27 and TRBJ2-3, with 7 bases that match TRBD1. CDR3 length: 17 residues. The germline gives CDR1 MNHEY, CDR2 SMNVEV (reference sequence). The V segment lost 1 base and the J segment 6 bases; nucleotides outside the gene matches: 13. CDR3 coding DNA: TGTGCCAGCAGTTTATTGACAGGGCCGCACGGGGCGGATACGCAGTATTTT. Protein sequence: CASSLLTGPHGADTQYF.

This sequence joins TRBV7-9 and TRBJ2-7; D ambiguous. Germline V gives CDR1 SEHNR, CDR2 FQNEAQ (reference sequence). V lost 0 bases and J lost 3, with 9 bases in between. This CDR3 is 14 amino acids long. In DNA, the CDR3 is TGTGCCAGCAGCTTAGCAGCAACTAACTACGAGCAGTACTTC. Translating gives CASSLAATNYEQYF.

This clonotype was observed a handful of times. This chain joins TRBV24-1 and TRBJ2-7, with unresolved D. Germline V CDR1 and CDR2: KGHDR, SFDVKD. V lost 2 bases to trimming and J lost 9 bases, with 10 bases between them. The CDR3 consists of 12 residues. This CDR3 reads CATSDSYNGQYF. Here the CDR3 DNA reads TGTGCCACCAGTGATTCTTATAACGGGCAGTACTTC.

This clonotype was counted many times. The chain has TRBV19 and TRBJ2-7, with 9 nucleotides matching TRBD2. Germline assignment: CDR1 LNHDA and CDR2 SQIVND (reference sequence). V lost 3 bases to trimming and J lost 5 bases; unmatched junction nucleotides: 14. The CDR3 extends over 17 amino acids. The CDR3 reads CASSMVTSGASIDEQYF. The CDR3 bases are TGTGCCAGTAGTATGGTGACTAGCGGAGCGAGTATCGACGAGCAGTACTTC. Full variable domain (rest looked up from reference TRBV19 and TRBJ2-7): DGGITQSPKYLFRKEGQNVTLSCEQNLNHDAMYWYRQDPGQGLRLIYYSQIVNDFQKGDIAEGYSVSREKKESFPLTVTSAQKNPTAFYLCASSMVTSGASIDEQYFGPGTRLTVT.

Ten or more counts support this clonotype. This CDR3 is CASSESASFYEQYF. CDR3 coding DNA: TGTGCCAGCAGTGAATCGGCTAGTTTTTACGAGCAGTACTTC. The chain recombines TRBV25-1 with TRBJ2-7; no reliable D call. Trimming took off 1 base at V and 4 bases at J, with 11 bases between the two ends. Germline V gene lookup returns CDR1 MGHDK and CDR2 SYGVNS. There are 14 residues in the CDR3.

The sample holds a few counts of this clonotype. This clone may be a read error of a much larger clone one base away. The chain carries TRBV5-1 and TRBJ2-3; weak D call: TRBD2 (6 bases). The CDR3 contains 17 residues. CDR1 and CDR2 (germline): SGHRS, YFSETQ. The CDR3 sequence: CASGLESGGGGTDTQYF. The DNA of the CDR3 is TGCGCCAGCGGCTTGGAATCGGGCGGAGGGGGCACAGATACGCAGTATTTT.

This clonotype was recorded at least ten times. The chain is built from TRBV28 and TRBJ2-4, with 10 bases aligning to TRBD1. The ends lost 6 bases at V and 2 bases at J; junction bases unmatched: 4. The CDR3 is made up of 15 amino acids. Germline CDR1 is MDHEN and CDR2 is SYDVKM. The CDR3 spells CASSRQGASKNIQYF. As DNA, the CDR3 is TGTGCCAGCAGCCGACAGGGGGCCTCCAAAAACATTCAGTACTTC.

This clonotype was observed a handful of times. The chain combines TRBV4-3 with TRBJ2-7, with 9 bases matching TRBD1. Unmatched junction bases numbered 3, after V lost 0 bases and J lost 3 bases. The CDR3 totals 15 residues. The V gene's germline CDR1 is LGHNA and CDR2 YSLEER. The CDR3 DNA sequence: TGCGCCAGCAGCCAAGATAGGACAGGGGACTACGAGCAGTACTTC. The encoded protein is CASSQDRTGDYEQYF.

As regards this clonotype: An end of the junction does not agree with germline; a read error may underlie this. CDR3 in DNA: TGTGCCAGCAGCTTGTACCTAGCGGGAGGCGTTAATGAGCAGTTCTTC. Its protein product is CASSLYLAGGVNEQFF. V is TRBV5-3 and J is TRBJ2-1; 11 positions agree with TRBD2. TRBV5-3 is recorded as an ORF, its role being uncertain. CDR3 length: 16 residues.

Comment on this clonotype: The junction departs from germline at one end; a sequencing error may be responsible. This rearrangement joins TRBV11-2 to TRBJ2-7; TRBD1 aligns across 7 bases. From germline, CDR1 is SGHAT and CDR2 FQNNGV. The CDR3 loop spans 15 amino acids. CDR3 residues: CASSPPRQGSYERYF. The CDR3 bases are TGTGCCAGCAGCCCCCCCCGACAGGGCAGCTACGAGCGGTACTTC.

Regarding this clonotype: Given a much more abundant clone one base away, this may be a read error. The chain links TRBV4-2 to TRBJ1-1; D unclear. CDR1 and CDR2 (germline): LGHNA, YNFKEQ. There are 15 residues in the CDR3. In nucleotides, the CDR3 is TGTGCCGGCAGCCAAATGGAGGGCATGAACACTGAAGCTTTCTTT. It yields the protein CAGSQMEGMNTEAFF.

This clonotype has just a few counts. The chain carries TRBV27 and TRBJ2-7; 16 bases fit TRBD2. The CDR3 is 17 residues long. The V gene's germline CDR1 is MNHEY and CDR2 SMNVEV (reference sequence). V gave up 5 bases and J gave up 2 bases; unmatched junction bases: 6. Here the CDR3 reads CASSPGGTSGRAYEQYF. CDR3 nucleotides: TGTGCCAGCAGTCCTGGGGGGACTAGCGGGAGGGCCTACGAGCAGTACTTC.

This clonotype came up a few times. The V call is TRBV9, the J call TRBJ1-1; D unclear. Per the germline V gene, CDR1 is SGDLS and CDR2 is YYNGEE. Trimming cost V 0 bases and J 3 bases, with 9 bases left between them. The CDR3 runs to 14 residues. The CDR3 protein is CASSVEGTYTEAFF. CDR3 DNA sequence: TGTGCCAGCAGCGTAGAGGGAACCTACACTGAAGCTTTCTTT.

The V and J genes are TRBV28 and TRBJ2-7, with a possible D match to TRBD2 (6 bases). Trimming left V 7 bases short and J 2 bases short, with 24 bases between. CDR3 length: 17 residues. Germline CDR1 reads MDHEN; CDR2 reads SYDVKM. CDR3 DNA: TGTGCCAGCACTCCTCTCGGCGCCCGCGGGGTAGCCTACGAGCAGTACTTC. This codes for CASTPLGARGVAYEQYF.

This clonotype was observed at least ten times. The V gene is TRBV12-3 or TRBV12-4, the J gene TRBJ2-2; no definite D call. The CDR3 runs 14 residues. V was pared by 5 bases and J by 1 base, with 8 bases between. CDR3 coding DNA: TGTGCCAGCAGTGTATACAAGAACACCGGGGAGCTGTTTTTT. Its protein is CASSVYKNTGELFF.

The chain employs TRBV5-1 and TRBJ2-7, with D possibly being TRBD1 or TRBD2 (6 bases each). Germline-derived CDR1 and CDR2 are SGHRS and YFSETQ. The CDR3 has 16 amino acids. Trimming removed 4 bases at V and 2 bases at J, with 19 bases between. DNA for the CDR3: TGCGCCAGCAGCGGTCCCGGGAAGGGGGGTACCTACGAGCAGTACTTC. Its translation: CASSGPGKGGTYEQYF.